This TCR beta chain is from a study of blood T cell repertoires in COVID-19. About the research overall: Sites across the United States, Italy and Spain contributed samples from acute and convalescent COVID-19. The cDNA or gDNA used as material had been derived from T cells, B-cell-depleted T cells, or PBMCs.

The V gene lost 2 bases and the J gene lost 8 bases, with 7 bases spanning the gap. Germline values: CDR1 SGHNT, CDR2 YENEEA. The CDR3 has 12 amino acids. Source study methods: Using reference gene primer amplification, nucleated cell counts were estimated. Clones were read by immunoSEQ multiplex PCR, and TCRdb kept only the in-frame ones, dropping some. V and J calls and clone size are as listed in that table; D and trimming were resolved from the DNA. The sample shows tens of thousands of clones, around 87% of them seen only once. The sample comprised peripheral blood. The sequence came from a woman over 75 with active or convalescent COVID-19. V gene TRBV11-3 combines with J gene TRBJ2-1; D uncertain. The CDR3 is CASSLTTDEQFF. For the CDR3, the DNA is TGTGCCAGCAGCTTAACTACCGATGAGCAGTTCTTC.